The 11 T cell receptor beta chains below all came from one sample that was sequenced in a study of cytomegalovirus exposure and HLA in healthy donors. Use of 60 Vbeta and 13 Jbeta primers characterized the PCR. TCRdb keeps only in-frame clones here, not all; method: immunoSEQ multiplex PCR. The table records about 210,000 clones, about 81% of them present only once. The source material was PBMCs. These receptors were collected from a man aged 35 to 55 in good health and CMV-seropositive.

J is TRBJ1-4 and V is TRBV6-5; D possibly corresponds to TRBD1 (6 bases). Germline loops: CDR1 MNHEY, CDR2 SVGAGI. The ends were cut back, 6 bases at V and 2 bases at J, with 16 bases in the middle. The CDR3 length is 16 residues. The CDR3 region is CASSYNLQGTNEKLFF. DNA of the CDR3: TGTGCCAGCAGCTACAACTTACAGGGCACTAATGAAAAACTGTTTTTT.

This clone came up once. This rearrangement joins TRBV27 to TRBJ2-3; D possibly corresponds to TRBD1 (6 bases). CDR1 is MNHEY and CDR2 is SMNVEV in the germline V gene (reference sequence). The V end was cut by 7 bases, the J end by 2 bases, with 13 bases between. The CDR3 covers 14 residues. The CDR3 sequence is CASTPDRPTDTQYF. The CDR3 nucleotides read TGTGCCAGCACCCCGGACAGACCCACAGATACGCAGTATTTT.

With respect to this clone: It is likely a read error, because the conserved phenylalanine at the end of the CDR3 is missing. The chain is built from TRBV7-9 and TRBJ1-1; a weak D match, TRBD1 (6 bases). Germline loops: CDR1 SEHNR, CDR2 FQNEAQ (reference sequence). This CDR3 is 15 amino acids long. The V and J ends lost 3 bases and 2 bases respectively, with 13 bases between them. DNA of the CDR3: TGTGCCAGCAGCTTCCGACAGGCCCCCAACACTGAAGCTTTCCTT. Protein: CASSFRQAPNTEAFL.

The rearrangement joins TRBV19 to TRBJ1-1; 10 nucleotides match TRBD1. V was pared by 4 bases and J by 4 bases, with 9 bases of the junction left unmatched. From germline, CDR1 is LNHDA and CDR2 SQIVND (reference sequence). The CDR3 sequence is 16 residues long. The CDR3 DNA reads TGTGCCAGTAGTAACCGGGACAGGGGCCCGGCCACTGAAGCTTTCTTT. This gives the protein CASSNRDRGPATEAFF.

CDR3 DNA sequence: TGTGCCAGCAGCACAAGACTAGCGGGAGTCGGGGAGCAGTACTTC. Translation: CASSTRLAGVGEQYF. V usage is TRBV6-1 and J usage is TRBJ2-7; 12 bases line up with TRBD2. This CDR3 region has 15 residues. CDR1 is MNHNS, CDR2 SASEGT, per germline. V dropped 6 bases and J dropped 7; count of bases not matched to a gene: 10.

The chain links TRBV27 to TRBJ2-1, with TRBD2 matching over 9 bases. J was trimmed by 10 bases and V by 7 bases; bases with no gene match: 8. CDR1 and CDR2 (germline): MNHEY, SMNVEV (reference sequence). The CDR3 is 13 residues long. CDR3 bases: TGTGCCAGCACAGGGCGGGAGGGGAGGGAGCAGTTCTTC. Translating gives CASTGREGREQFF.

This clone was seen a single time. The genes are TRBV5-6 and TRBJ1-2; 8 bases agree with TRBD1. V lost 7 bases, J lost 3 bases, and 11 bases stayed unmatched. The CDR3 is made up of 15 amino acids. Germline V gives CDR1 SGHDT, CDR2 YYEEEE. The CDR3 region has the DNA TGTGCCAGCGAGGGCAGGGGGCGAAGGCACTATGGCTACACCTTC. It encodes CASEGRGRRHYGYTF.

The chain uses TRBV6-6 and TRBJ1-4; unclear D gene. The CDR3 extends over 16 amino acids. Germline values: CDR1 MNHNY, CDR2 SVGAGI (reference sequence). V dropped 7 bases and J dropped 2 bases, with 17 bases sitting between them. For the CDR3, the DNA is TGTGCCAGCACTGTAACCCCAGGTCTTACTAATGAAAAACTGTTTTTT. This translates into CASTVTPGLTNEKLFF.

The chain has TRBV30 and TRBJ1-6; D is uncertain. The CDR3 is 14 amino acids. V dropped 2 bases and J dropped 4 bases, with 9 bases sitting between them. CDR1 is GTSNPN, CDR2 SVGIG, per germline (reference sequence). CDR3 bases: TGTGCCTGGAGTTATGGCAAATATAATTCACCCCTCCACTTT. Translation: CAWSYGKYNSPLHF. Supplemented by reference TRBV30 and TRBJ1-6, the full variable domain reads SQTIHQWPATLVQPVGSPLSLECTVEGTSNPNLYWYRQAAGRGLQLLFYSVGIGQISSEVPQNLSASRPQDRQFILSSKKLLLSDSGFYLCAWSYGKYNSPLHFGNGTRLTVT.

The chain carries TRBV15 and TRBJ1-2; the D gene is possibly TRBD1 (5 bases). Germline CDR1 reads LNHNV; CDR2 reads YYDKDF (reference sequence). Trimming cost V 0 bases and J 5 bases, with 10 bases left between them. The CDR3 extends over 14 amino acids. The CDR3 loop is CATSRDQGRYGYTF. CDR3 bases: TGTGCCACCAGCAGAGATCAGGGTCGGTATGGCTACACCTTC.

The V gene is TRBV18, the J gene TRBJ2-1; tentative D call: TRBD1 (5 bases). Germline V gene data show CDR1 as KGHSH and CDR2 as LQKENI. V lost 3 bases and J lost 7, with 13 bases in between. This CDR3 region has 14 residues. CDR3 coding DNA: TGTGCCAGCTCACCGAGGTCAGGGAAAAATGAGCAGTTCTTC. Translating it yields CASSPRSGKNEQFF. Full variable domain (remainder filled in from reference TRBV18 and TRBJ2-1): NAGVMQNPRHLVRRRGQEARLRCSPMKGHSHVYWYRQLPEEGLKFMVYLQKENIIDESGMPKERFSAEFPKEGPSILRIQQVVRGDSAAYFCASSPRSGKNEQFFGPGTRLTVL.